This record concerns one T cell receptor beta chain sequence. Its specificity is not known. This sample was taken from a study of cytomegalovirus exposure and HLA in healthy donors. Findings and limits, study-wide: The authors excluded some V segments, including TRBV6-2 and TRBV6-3, as indistinguishable.

Per the germline V gene, CDR1 is SNHLY and CDR2 is FYNNEI. Trimming took 6 bases from V and 0 from J, leaving 8 bases between them. The CDR3 sequence is 13 residues long. These donors, healthy bone marrow donors, were studied. The primer mix had 60 Vbeta and 13 Jbeta primers. TCRdb's table, derived via immunoSEQ multiplex PCR, lists solely in-frame clones and lacks some. The repertoire holds 65,000 to 85,000 clones, with 65% to 85% as singletons. This receptor was taken from a woman in her fifties or sixties in good health and CMV-seronegative. Sequenced material: PBMCs. This chain links TRBV2 with TRBJ1-1; D call uncertain. CDR3 amino acids: CASSPGLNTEAFF. The CDR3 DNA sequence: TGTGCCAGCAGCCCGGGGTTGAACACTGAAGCTTTCTTT.